Listed here are 11 T cell receptor beta chains from one sample, sequenced in a study of CD8 T cells in ankylosing spondylitis. These receptors have no identified antigens. A single record per CDR3 protein comes from TCRdb applying MiXCR to the 5' RACE reads. Among around 490,000 distinct CDR3 sequences listed, 5.3% were seen once. General study findings and limits: Ankylosing spondylitis blood seemed to carry a telltale TCR beta motif made of several highly homologous variants.

Sequencing input: blood, either unsorted or a sorted T cell fraction (not recorded which). Source of these receptors: a male donor with ankylosing spondylitis.

This clonotype was detected many times. The rearrangement uses TRBV10-3 and TRBJ1-6; D possibly corresponds to TRBD1 (5 bases). Trimming removed 3 bases from V and 7 bases from J, with 13 bases in between. CDR3 length: 15 residues. The germline V gene encodes CDR1 ENHRY and CDR2 SYGVKD. CDR3 in DNA: TGTGCCATCAGTGAAAGTTTCCAGGGAAATTCACCCCTCCACTTT. This gives the protein CAISESFQGNSPLHF.

In this sample, this clonotype turned up many times. J is TRBJ2-7 and V is TRBV4-3, with D possibly being TRBD1 (6 bases). Trimming left V 8 bases short and J 3 bases short, with 14 bases between. CDR3 length: 13 amino acids. Germline CDR1 and CDR2: LGHNA and YSLEER. This CDR3 reads CASAPRDNYEQYF. CDR3 sequence (DNA): TGCGCCAGCGCACCCCGGGACAACTACGAGCAGTACTTC.

Many counts were recorded for this clonotype. The rearrangement uses TRBV12-3 or TRBV12-4 and TRBJ1-2, with D perhaps matching TRBD1 (5 bases). V lost 6 bases, J lost 6 bases, and 14 bases lay in between. There are 13 residues in the CDR3. The CDR3 is CASSRDSYNGYTF. DNA for the CDR3: TGTGCCAGCAGCCGAGACAGTTATAATGGCTACACCTTC.

This clonotype showed up many times. V and J are TRBV7-9 and TRBJ2-7; D might be TRBD1 (6 bases). Looked up from germline, CDR1 is SEHNR and CDR2 is FQNEAQ (reference sequence). V lost 4 bases, J lost 5 bases, and 15 bases lay in between. The CDR3 loop spans 14 amino acids. CDR3 in DNA: TGTGCCAGCAGCTCCCAGGGGTACGCCGACGAGCAGTACTTC. Translated: CASSSQGYADEQYF.

The table lists this clonotype with many counts. This chain links TRBV14 with TRBJ2-5; possible D gene TRBD1, 5 bases. This CDR3 spans 14 amino acids. V lost 2 bases and J 4 bases, leaving 11 bases between the germline ends. CDR1 is SGHDN and CDR2 is FVKESK in the germline V gene. For the CDR3, the DNA is TGTGCCAGCAGCCAAAATATGGGGCGAGAGACCCAGTACTTC. This codes for CASSQNMGRETQYF.

This clonotype was observed many times. J is TRBJ2-3 and V is TRBV20-1, with TRBD2 as a possible D gene (5 bases). Germline CDR1 and CDR2: DFQATT and SNEGSKA (reference sequence). Deletions cut 7 bases from V and 2 bases from J, with 13 bases between. The CDR3 loop spans 13 amino acids. The CDR3 sequence: CSGTEVYTDTQYF. The CDR3 nucleotides read TGCAGTGGGACGGAGGTATACACAGATACGCAGTATTTT.

The chain uses TRBV28 and TRBJ2-7; a possible D gene is TRBD1 (6 bases). This CDR3 has 14 residues. The V and J ends lost 5 bases and 3 bases respectively, with 14 bases between them. Germline values: CDR1 MDHEN, CDR2 SYDVKM. The CDR3 sequence is CASSNLQGRYEQYF. The CDR3 coding sequence is TGTGCCAGCAGTAACTTACAGGGTCGCTACGAGCAGTACTTC. The whole variable domain, filled in from reference TRBV28 and TRBJ2-7, reads DVKVTQSSRYLVKRTGEKVFLECVQDMDHENMFWYRQDPGLGLRLIYFSYDVKMKEKGDIPEGYSVSREKKERFSLILESASTNQTSMYLCASSNLQGRYEQYFGPGTRLTVT.

This clonotype has ten or more counts. The rearrangement joins TRBV7-9 to TRBJ2-7; D is possibly TRBD1 (5 bases). This CDR3 has 13 residues. Germline CDR1 is SEHNR and CDR2 is FQNEAQ (reference sequence). V was shortened by 5 bases and J by 4 bases, with 12 bases between the two germline ends. The CDR3 loop is CASSPTSGYEQYF. DNA of the CDR3: TGTGCCAGCAGCCCAACCTCAGGGTACGAGCAGTACTTC.

A few counts support this clonotype. V and J are TRBV7-9 and TRBJ2-1, with unresolved D. The germline V gene encodes CDR1 SEHNR and CDR2 FQNEAQ (reference sequence). CDR3 length: 17 residues. V was pared by 4 bases and J by 0 bases, with 16 bases between. Here the CDR3 DNA reads TGTGCCAGCAGCTCAGAAGCGACACAGAACTCCTACAATGAGCAGTTCTTC. Translating it yields CASSSEATQNSYNEQFF.

This clonotype was seen many times. The chain recombines TRBV5-1 with TRBJ1-1; no firm D call. The germline V gene has CDR1 SGHRS and CDR2 YFSETQ. This CDR3 region has 13 residues. The V end was cut by 3 bases, the J end by 1 base, with 7 bases between. The CDR3 loop is CASSSWTNTEAFF. Here the CDR3 DNA reads TGCGCCAGCAGCTCCTGGACGAACACTGAAGCTTTCTTT.

The sample holds many counts of this clonotype. The V call is TRBV7-2, the J call TRBJ1-2; D might be TRBD1 (5 bases). This CDR3 has 14 residues. Germline V gene data show CDR1 as SGHTA and CDR2 as FQGNSA. Trimming took off 0 bases at V and 4 bases at J, with 9 bases between the two ends. CDR3 bases: TGTGCCAGCAGCTTAGCCCAGGGAAGCTATGGCTACACCTTC. Encoded protein: CASSLAQGSYGYTF.